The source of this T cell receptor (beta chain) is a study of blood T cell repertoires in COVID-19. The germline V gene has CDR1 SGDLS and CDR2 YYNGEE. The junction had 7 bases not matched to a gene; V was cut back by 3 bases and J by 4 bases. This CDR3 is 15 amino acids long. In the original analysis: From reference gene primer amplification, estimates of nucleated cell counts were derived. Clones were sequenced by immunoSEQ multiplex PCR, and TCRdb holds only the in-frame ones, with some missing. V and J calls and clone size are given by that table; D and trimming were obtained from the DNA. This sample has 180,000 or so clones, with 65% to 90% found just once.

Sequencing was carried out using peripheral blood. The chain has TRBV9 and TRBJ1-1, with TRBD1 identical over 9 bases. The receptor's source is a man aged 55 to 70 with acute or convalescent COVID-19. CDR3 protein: CASSATPQGATEAFF. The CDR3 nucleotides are TGTGCCAGCAGCGCGACACCACAGGGGGCCACTGAAGCTTTCTTT.